Listed below are T cell receptor beta chains from one sample, sequenced in a study of T cell responses to AZD1222 COVID-19 vaccine. The protocol was immunoSEQ multiplex PCR, while the TCRdb copy is restricted to in-frame clones and leaves out a portion. Of 120,000 or so clones in the sample, over 75% were seen once. The specimen was peripheral blood, collected on day 0 of AZD1222 vaccination. These receptors were collected from an adult in good health. CDR3s include the opening cysteine and the closing phenylalanine or tryptophan. A D gene is named only where the DNA matches it firmly. Size is stated for part of the rows, as once, few or many counts, or as a class when the clone is expanded.

>TRBV9|.|14|.|TRBJ1-1
CASTLGPPNTEAFF
TGTGCCAGCACCCTGGGCCCCCCGAACACTGAAGCTTTCTTT
>TRBV3-1/TRBV3-2|.|14|.|TRBJ1-5
CASSQGGTNQPQHF
TGTGCCAGCAGCCAAGGCGGAACGAATCAGCCCCAGCATTTT
>TRBV5-1|.|15|.|TRBJ1-1
CASSRNRDTNTEAFF
TGCGCCAGCAGCAGAAACCGGGACACGAACACTGAAGCTTTCTTT
>TRBV6-5|.|11|.|TRBJ2-7
CASKEIYEQYF
TGTGCCAGCAAGGAGATCTACGAGCAGTACTTC
>TRBV23-1|.|15|.|TRBJ1-2
CASSHGTARLNGYTF
TGCGCCAGCAGTCATGGGACGGCAAGGCTCAATGGCTACACCTTC
>TRBV24-1|TRBD2|19|.|TRBJ2-3
CATSDLDWAREGGTDTQYF
TGTGCCACCAGTGATTTGGATTGGGCGCGGGAGGGCGGGACAGATACGCAGTATTTT
>TRBV27|.|13|.|TRBJ1-2
CASRWGANYGYTF
TGTGCCAGCAGATGGGGGGCTAACTATGGCTACACCTTC
>TRBV3-1/TRBV3-2|TRBD2|14|.|TRBJ2-7
CASSQGLYLYEQYF
TGTGCCAGCAGCCAGGGACTATACCTATACGAGCAGTACTTC
>TRBV28|TRBD1|14|.|TRBJ1-6
CASRPDRGSAPLHF
TGTGCCAGCAGGCCGGACAGGGGTAGCGCACCCCTCCACTTT
>TRBV6-2/TRBV6-3|.|15|.|TRBJ1-1
CASSYPMWGSAEAFF
TGTGCCAGCAGTTACCCCATGTGGGGGTCCGCTGAAGCTTTCTTT
>TRBV7-2|TRBD1|15|.|TRBJ2-5
CASSLVRGREETQYF
TGTGCCAGCAGCTTAGTTAGGGGGCGCGAGGAGACCCAGTACTTC
>TRBV6-5|.|15|.|TRBJ1-4
CASSPALGYLGKLFF
TGTGCCAGCAGTCCCGCTCTGGGTTATCTCGGAAAACTGTTTTTT
>TRBV19|.|17|.|TRBJ1-6
CASSFSRARSYNSPLHF
TGTGCCAGTAGTTTCTCGAGGGCCCGCTCCTATAATTCACCCCTCCACTTT
>TRBV10-1|TRBD2|14|.|TRBJ2-1
CASRGTSGRAVGFF
TGCGCCAGCAGGGGGACTAGCGGGAGGGCGGTCGGATTCTTC
>TRBV7-7|TRBD1|13|.|TRBJ2-7
CASSSTGGNEQYF
TGTGCTAGCAGTTCGACAGGGGGCAACGAGCAGTACTTC
>TRBV5-4|.|15|once|TRBJ2-6
CASSLGGSGANVLTF
TGTGCCAGCAGCTTGGGAGGGTCTGGGGCCAACGTCCTGACTTTC
>TRBV3-1/TRBV3-2|TRBD1|15|.|TRBJ1-2
CASSQGTGGRYGYTF
TGTGCCAGCAGCCAAGGAACAGGGGGTAGGTATGGCTACACCTTC
>TRBV6-5|TRBD2|16|.|TRBJ2-1
CASSYRGTSGTNEQFF
TGTGCCAGCAGTTACCGGGGGACTAGCGGGACCAATGAGCAGTTCTTC
>TRBV7-2|TRBD1|17|.|TRBJ1-3
CASSLAGQEASGNTIYF
TGTGCCAGCAGCCTGGCGGGACAGGAAGCCTCTGGAAACACCATATATTTT
>TRBV5-4|.|15|.|TRBJ2-3
CASSRLGAITDTQYF
TGTGCCAGCAGCAGACTAGGAGCTATCACAGATACGCAGTATTTT
>TRBV4-3|.|16|.|TRBJ1-1
CASSQDVGVMNTEAFF
TGCGCCAGCAGCCAAGATGTGGGGGTCATGAACACTGAAGCTTTCTTT
>TRBV30|.|12|.|TRBJ2-5
CAWSWGTETQYF
TGTGCCTGGAGCTGGGGGACGGAGACCCAGTACTTC
>TRBV19|.|15|.|TRBJ2-7
CASSTTGGRSYEQYF
TGTGCCAGTAGTACCACGGGGGGCCGCTCCTACGAGCAGTACTTC
>TRBV15|.|13|.|TRBJ1-2
CATSSGQSYGYTF
TGTGCCACCAGCTCAGGACAGAGCTATGGCTACACCTTC
>TRBV11-2|TRBD2|15|once|TRBJ2-1
CASSETSGIYNEQFF
TGTGCCAGCAGTGAGACTAGCGGGATATACAATGAGCAGTTCTTC
>TRBV5-1|.|13|.|TRBJ2-5
CASKGQSQETQYF
TGCGCCAGCAAAGGACAGTCGCAAGAGACCCAGTACTTC
>TRBV7-9|.|15|.|TRBJ1-5
CASSRAGEKNQPQHF
TGTGCCAGCAGCCGGGCGGGGGAGAAGAATCAGCCCCAGCATTTT
>TRBV19|TRBD1|15|.|TRBJ1-5
CASSPYPGTGKIKHF
TGTGCCAGTAGTCCTTACCCCGGGACAGGGAAAATCAAGCATTTT